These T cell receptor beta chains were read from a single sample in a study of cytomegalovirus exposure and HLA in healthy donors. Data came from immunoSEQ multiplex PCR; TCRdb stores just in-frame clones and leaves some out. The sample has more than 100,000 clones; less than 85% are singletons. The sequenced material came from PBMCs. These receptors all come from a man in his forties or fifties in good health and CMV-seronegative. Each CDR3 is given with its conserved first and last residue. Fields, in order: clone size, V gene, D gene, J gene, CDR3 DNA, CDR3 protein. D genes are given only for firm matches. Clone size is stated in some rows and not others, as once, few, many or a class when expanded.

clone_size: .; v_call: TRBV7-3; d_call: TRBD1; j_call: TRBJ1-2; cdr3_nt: TGTGCCAGCAGTCCACGCGGACAGGGGAAGGCCGGGGGCTACACCTTC; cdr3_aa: CASSPRGQGKAGGYTF
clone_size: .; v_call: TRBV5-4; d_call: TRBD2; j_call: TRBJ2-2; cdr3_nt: TGTGCCAGCAGCTTGGGGCTAGCGGACACCGGGGAGCTGTTTTTT; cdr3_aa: CASSLGLADTGELFF
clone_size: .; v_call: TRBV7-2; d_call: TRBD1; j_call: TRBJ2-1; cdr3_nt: TGTGCCAGCAGTTGGGACAGGGGGCCGAACAATGAGCAGTTCTTC; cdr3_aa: CASSWDRGPNNEQFF
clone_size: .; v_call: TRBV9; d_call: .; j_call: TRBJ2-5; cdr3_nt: TGTGCCAGCAGTCCTAGACAGTTCCAAGAGACCCAGTACTTC; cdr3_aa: CASSPRQFQETQYF
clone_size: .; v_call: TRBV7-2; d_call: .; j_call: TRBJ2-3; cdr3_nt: TGTGCCAGCAGCTTCCAGTCGGGTAGCGGCACAGATACGCAGTATTTT; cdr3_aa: CASSFQSGSGTDTQYF
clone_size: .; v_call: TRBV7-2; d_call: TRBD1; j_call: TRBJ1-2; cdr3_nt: TGTGCCAGCAGCGACCCTGCAGGGGGACTTTATGGCTACACCTTC; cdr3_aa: CASSDPAGGLYGYTF
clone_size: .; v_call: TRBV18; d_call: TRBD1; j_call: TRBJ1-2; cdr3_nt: TGTGCCAGCCTTGGACAGGGTGCTAACTATGGCTACACCTTC; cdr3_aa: CASLGQGANYGYTF
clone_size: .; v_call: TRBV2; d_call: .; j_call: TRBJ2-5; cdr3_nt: TGTGCCAGCAGTGGGTCGGAGGGGGCGCGGGAGACCCAGTACTTC; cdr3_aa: CASSGSEGARETQYF
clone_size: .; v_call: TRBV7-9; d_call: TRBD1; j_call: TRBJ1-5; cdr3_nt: TGTGCCAGCAGCTCCGGACAGGGGGTTCAGCCCCAGCATTTT; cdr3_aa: CASSSGQGVQPQHF
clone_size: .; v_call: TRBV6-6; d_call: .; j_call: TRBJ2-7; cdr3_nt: TGTGCCAGCAGGCGCACAGGTCTCTCCTACGAGCAGTACTTC; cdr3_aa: CASRRTGLSYEQYF
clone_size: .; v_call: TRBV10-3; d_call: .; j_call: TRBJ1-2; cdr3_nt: TGTGCCTCCGCCGGGGAAGGCTACACCTTC; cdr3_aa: CASAGEGYTF
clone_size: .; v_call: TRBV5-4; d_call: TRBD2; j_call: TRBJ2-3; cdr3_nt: TGTGCCAGCAGCTTGGGCGACGGGAGGCCTAGTGGGCAGTATTTT; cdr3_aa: CASSLGDGRPSGQYF
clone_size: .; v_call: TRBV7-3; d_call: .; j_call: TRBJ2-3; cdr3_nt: TGTGCCAGCAGCTTATATGGTAGTCCCCAGGGTACGCAGTATTTT; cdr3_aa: CASSLYGSPQGTQYF
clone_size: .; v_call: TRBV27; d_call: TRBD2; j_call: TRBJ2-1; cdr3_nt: TGTGCCAGCAGTCCCCCCGGGACTAGCGGGGGTCGCTCCTACAATGAGCAGTTCTTC; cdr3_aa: CASSPPGTSGGRSYNEQFF
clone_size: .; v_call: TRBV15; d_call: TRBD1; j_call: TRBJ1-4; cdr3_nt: TGTGCCACCAGCAAAGACAGGGATAATGAAAAACTGTTTTTT; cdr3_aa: CATSKDRDNEKLFF
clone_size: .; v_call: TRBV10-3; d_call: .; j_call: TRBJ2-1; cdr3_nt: TGTGCCATCAGTGGAAATTCAGGGTCGTCCTACAATGAGCAGTTCTTC; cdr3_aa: CAISGNSGSSYNEQFF
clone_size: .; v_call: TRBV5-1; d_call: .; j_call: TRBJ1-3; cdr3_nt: TGCGCCAGCAGCTTGGAAGGGGTTTCTGGAAACACCATATATTTT; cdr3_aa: CASSLEGVSGNTIYF
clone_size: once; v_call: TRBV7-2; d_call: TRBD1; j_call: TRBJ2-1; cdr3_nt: TGTGCCAGCAGCTCCTCGGGACAGGGATTTTACAATGAGCAGTTCTTC; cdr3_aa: CASSSSGQGFYNEQFF
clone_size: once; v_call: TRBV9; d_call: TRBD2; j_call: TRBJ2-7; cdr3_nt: TGTGCCAGCAGCGTCCTCGGGACTAGCGGGTACGAGCAGTACTTC; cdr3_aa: CASSVLGTSGYEQYF
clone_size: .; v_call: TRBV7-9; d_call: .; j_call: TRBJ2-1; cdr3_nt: TGTGCCAGCAGCTTAAGGGGAAATGAGCAGTTCTTC; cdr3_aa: CASSLRGNEQFF
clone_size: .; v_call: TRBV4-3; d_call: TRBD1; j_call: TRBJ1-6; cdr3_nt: TGCGCCAGCAGCCAAAGACAGGGGGATTCACCCCTCCACTTT; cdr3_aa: CASSQRQGDSPLHF
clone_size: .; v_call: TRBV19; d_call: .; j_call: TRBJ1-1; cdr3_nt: TGTGCCAGTAGTGAAGTAACCAGCACTGAAGCTTTCTTT; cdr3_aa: CASSEVTSTEAFF
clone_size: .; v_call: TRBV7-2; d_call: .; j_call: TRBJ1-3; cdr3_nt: TGTGCCAGCAGCTTAGGACAGACCGCGGGAAACACCATATATTTT; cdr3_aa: CASSLGQTAGNTIYF
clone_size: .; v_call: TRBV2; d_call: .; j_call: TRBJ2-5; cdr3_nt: TGTGCCAGCACCAAACAAAGGGGCCAAGAGACCCAGTACTTC; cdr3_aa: CASTKQRGQETQYF
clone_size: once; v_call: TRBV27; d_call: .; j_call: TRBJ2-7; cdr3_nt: TGTGCCAGCAGTCCCCTGCCTGCGAGCGAGCAGTACTTC; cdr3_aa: CASSPLPASEQYF
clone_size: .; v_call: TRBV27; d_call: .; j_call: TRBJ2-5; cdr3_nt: TGTGCCAGCAGTTTAAGCTGGGGGGACCAAGAGACCCAGTACTTC; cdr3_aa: CASSLSWGDQETQYF
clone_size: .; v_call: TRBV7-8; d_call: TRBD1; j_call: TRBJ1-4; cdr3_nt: TGTGCCAGCAGTCTGGACAGGGCGGGTGAAAAACTGTTTTTT; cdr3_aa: CASSLDRAGEKLFF
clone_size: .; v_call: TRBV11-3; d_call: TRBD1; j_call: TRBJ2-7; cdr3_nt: TGTGCCAGCAGCCCCGCCGGACAGGGACAACCCTACGAGCAGTACTTC; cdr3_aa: CASSPAGQGQPYEQYF
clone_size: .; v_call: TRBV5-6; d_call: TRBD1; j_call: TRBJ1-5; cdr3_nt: TGTGCCAGCAGCTCATCCGACAGGGCTAGCAATCAGCCCCAGCATTTT; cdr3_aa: CASSSSDRASNQPQHF
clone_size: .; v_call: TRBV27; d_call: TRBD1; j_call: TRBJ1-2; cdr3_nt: TGTGCCAGCAGTTCTTTTCTGGGGACAGGGGACGTTGGCTACACCTTC; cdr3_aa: CASSSFLGTGDVGYTF
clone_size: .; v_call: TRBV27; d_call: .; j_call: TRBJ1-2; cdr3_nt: TGTGCCAGCAGTTTTGTGGGCGAGTATGGCTACACCTTC; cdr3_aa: CASSFVGEYGYTF
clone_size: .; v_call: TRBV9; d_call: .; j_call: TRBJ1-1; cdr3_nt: TGTGCCAGCAGCGTAGCTTTGGGGAGTGCTGAAGCTTTCTTT; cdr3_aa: CASSVALGSAEAFF
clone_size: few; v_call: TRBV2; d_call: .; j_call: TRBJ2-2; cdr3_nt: TGTGCCAGCAGTGCCGACACCGGGGAGCTGTTTTTT; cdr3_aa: CASSADTGELFF
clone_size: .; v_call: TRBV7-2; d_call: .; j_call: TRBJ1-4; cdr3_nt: TGTGCCAGCAGCTTAGAGCGGGTTTCTAATGAAAAACTGTTTTTT; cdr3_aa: CASSLERVSNEKLFF
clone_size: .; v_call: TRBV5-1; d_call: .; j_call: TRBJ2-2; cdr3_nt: TGCGCCAGCATTGGGGACATCCTAAACACCGGGGAGCTGTTTTTT; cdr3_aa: CASIGDILNTGELFF